This TCR beta chain was found in a study of blood T cell repertoires in COVID-19. About the research overall: Sample material is recorded as cDNA or gDNA derived from T cells, B-cell-depleted T cells, or PBMCs.

Under the authors' procedure: Counts of nucleated cells, estimated from reference gene primer amplification, were obtained. Method: immunoSEQ multiplex PCR; TCRdb's copy keeps in-frame clones and lacks some. The D gene and trimming were derived from the DNA, and the V and J assignments and clone size from that table. Among approximately 330,000 clones listed, around 90% were seen once. CDR1 and CDR2 (germline): SGHVS, FQNEAQ. Between the trimmed V and J ends, which lost 4 bases and 4 bases, there was a span of 13 bases. This CDR3 is 15 amino acids long. The chain carries TRBV7-8 and TRBJ2-2, with D maybe TRBD2 (5 bases). The receptor comes from a man aged 25 to 40 with COVID-19, enrolled during active disease. Sequenced sample: peripheral blood. The CDR3 bases are TGTGCCAGCAGCTCGAGAGGGCGCTTCACCGGGGAGCTGTTTTTT. Its translation: CASSSRGRFTGELFF.